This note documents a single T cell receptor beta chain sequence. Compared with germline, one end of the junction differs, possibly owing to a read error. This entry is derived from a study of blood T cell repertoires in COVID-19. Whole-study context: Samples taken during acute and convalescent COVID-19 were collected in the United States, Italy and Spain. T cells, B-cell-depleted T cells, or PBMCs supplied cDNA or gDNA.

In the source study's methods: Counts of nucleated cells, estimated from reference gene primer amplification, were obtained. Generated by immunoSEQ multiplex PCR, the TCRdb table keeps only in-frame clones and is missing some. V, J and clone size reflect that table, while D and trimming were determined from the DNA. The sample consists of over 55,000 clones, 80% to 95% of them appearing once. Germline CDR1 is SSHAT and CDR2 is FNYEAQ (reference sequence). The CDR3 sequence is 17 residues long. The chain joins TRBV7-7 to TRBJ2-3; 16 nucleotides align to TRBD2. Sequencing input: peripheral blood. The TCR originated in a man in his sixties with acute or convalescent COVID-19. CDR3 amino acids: CASSQGLAGGSTDTQYF. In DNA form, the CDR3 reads TGTGCTAGCAGCCAGGGACTAGCGGGAGGGAGCACAGATACGCAGTATTTT.